The clone carrying this T cell receptor (beta chain) was detected many times. What it binds is unknown. TCRdb recomputed calls from the RT-PCR reads with MiXCR, one row per CDR3 protein. The profile shows under 950,000 distinct CDR3 sequences, about 20% of them singletons. Germline V lookup: CDR1 SGHDT, CDR2 YYEEEE. V gave up 2 bases and J gave up 3 bases, with 14 bases separating them. The CDR3 sequence is 16 residues long. This sample was included in a study of response to subunit inactivated influenza vaccine. Study observations and caveats: That few new T cells are recruited by each seasonal influenza vaccination was the authors' suggestion.

This chain joins TRBV5-6 and TRBJ2-2; D possibly corresponds to TRBD2 (6 bases). The sequencing here drew on PBMCs from blood, taken less than 6 days after vaccination. The sequence came from a man aged 50 to 60 who received an inactivated influenza vaccine. CDR3 coding DNA: TGTGCCAGCAGCTTCTCGGAGGGGACCGACACCGGGGAGCTGTTTTTT. Protein product: CASSFSEGTDTGELFF.